A selection of T cell receptor beta chains follows, all from one sample in a study of blood T cell repertoires in COVID-19. This table comes from immunoSEQ multiplex PCR, and its TCRdb copy is limited to in-frame clones, with some not included. Of about 190,000 clones listed, roughly 85% are singletons. The specimen sequenced was peripheral blood. These receptors originate from a woman older than 75 with active or convalescent COVID-19. Both conserved end residues are trimmed from each CDR3. The order of the fields is V gene, J gene, CDR3 protein.

V gene: TRBV10-2
J gene: TRBJ1-2
CDR3 protein: ASSPRQGKVDGYT

V gene: TRBV18
J gene: TRBJ1-2
CDR3 protein: ASSPSGQGGSYGYT

V gene: TRBV19
J gene: TRBJ2-7
CDR3 protein: ASTDIAGGPREQY

V gene: TRBV5-1
J gene: TRBJ2-3
CDR3 protein: ASGSLAGITDTQY

V gene: TRBV2
J gene: TRBJ1-2
CDR3 protein: ASVKYRVGYGYT

V gene: TRBV6-5
J gene: TRBJ1-6
CDR3 protein: ASSYGGGGSPLH

V gene: TRBV6-6
J gene: TRBJ2-6
CDR3 protein: ASSRAGSRSGANVLT

V gene: TRBV30
J gene: TRBJ1-2
CDR3 protein: AWRDRARGGYT

V gene: TRBV3-1/TRBV3-2
J gene: TRBJ1-6
CDR3 protein: ASSQDPQGYSPLH

V gene: TRBV5-1
J gene: TRBJ2-1
CDR3 protein: ASSQGLAGYNEQF

V gene: TRBV7-9
J gene: TRBJ2-1
CDR3 protein: ASSLGSELAASNEQF

V gene: TRBV7-9
J gene: TRBJ2-7
CDR3 protein: ASSPAQAGYEQY

V gene: TRBV27
J gene: TRBJ2-7
CDR3 protein: ASRDRGPYEQY

V gene: TRBV3-1/TRBV3-2
J gene: TRBJ1-4
CDR3 protein: ASSPTSNSDEKLF

V gene: TRBV21-1
J gene: TRBJ2-7
CDR3 protein: ASSKPPPRPSSYEQY

V gene: TRBV5-1
J gene: TRBJ1-2
CDR3 protein: ASSLVQGGNYGYT

V gene: TRBV30
J gene: TRBJ1-1
CDR3 protein: AWSVRDTEAF

V gene: TRBV9
J gene: TRBJ2-1
CDR3 protein: ASSVVAGARGNEQF

V gene: TRBV5-1
J gene: TRBJ2-2
CDR3 protein: ASSQLASGSLNTGELF

V gene: TRBV28
J gene: TRBJ1-4
CDR3 protein: ASSGVVEKLF

V gene: TRBV19
J gene: TRBJ1-1
CDR3 protein: ASSIRGNTEAF

V gene: TRBV18
J gene: TRBJ2-1
CDR3 protein: ASSPLDRGENEQF

V gene: TRBV3-1/TRBV3-2
J gene: TRBJ2-5
CDR3 protein: ASSQYGSGRAQETQY

V gene: TRBV18
J gene: TRBJ2-5
CDR3 protein: ASSPRTGYQETQY

V gene: TRBV29-1
J gene: TRBJ2-5
CDR3 protein: SVESGREETQY

V gene: TRBV14
J gene: TRBJ1-4
CDR3 protein: ASSQDVGAGEKLF

V gene: TRBV7-2
J gene: TRBJ2-5
CDR3 protein: ASSLGLLAGVEETQY

V gene: TRBV18
J gene: TRBJ2-5
CDR3 protein: ASSPLVRQTQETQY

V gene: TRBV9
J gene: TRBJ2-3
CDR3 protein: ASSFTSGGTDTQY

V gene: TRBV29-1
J gene: TRBJ2-7
CDR3 protein: SVIGTGGSYEQY

V gene: TRBV7-3
J gene: TRBJ2-1
CDR3 protein: ASSLDLGGAPSYNEQF

V gene: TRBV7-6
J gene: TRBJ1-6
CDR3 protein: ASSSGQGSYDSPLH

V gene: TRBV9
J gene: TRBJ2-2
CDR3 protein: ASSVGASNTGELF

V gene: TRBV5-4
J gene: TRBJ2-2
CDR3 protein: ASSLRQGTTGELF

V gene: TRBV3-1/TRBV3-2
J gene: TRBJ2-1
CDR3 protein: ASSPEWGSGYNEQF

V gene: TRBV28
J gene: TRBJ1-4
CDR3 protein: ASSRPTGGNEKLF

V gene: TRBV6-5
J gene: TRBJ1-2
CDR3 protein: ATRDRRYGYT

V gene: TRBV3-1/TRBV3-2
J gene: TRBJ1-4
CDR3 protein: ASSPRQGAGEKLF

V gene: TRBV2
J gene: TRBJ2-1
CDR3 protein: ASTGGVLREQF

V gene: TRBV18
J gene: TRBJ2-5
CDR3 protein: ASSPTGGGETQY

V gene: TRBV11-1
J gene: TRBJ2-2
CDR3 protein: ASSFVNTGELF

V gene: TRBV7-8
J gene: TRBJ2-7
CDR3 protein: ASSRGQGRSYEQY

V gene: TRBV30
J gene: TRBJ2-2
CDR3 protein: AWSTFSRTGELF

V gene: TRBV7-8
J gene: TRBJ1-4
CDR3 protein: ASSLQRGANEKLF

V gene: TRBV11-2
J gene: TRBJ1-2
CDR3 protein: ASSLDPPGQGRYGYT

V gene: TRBV19
J gene: TRBJ1-5
CDR3 protein: ASSILVARSNQPQH

V gene: TRBV7-7
J gene: TRBJ2-2
CDR3 protein: ASSPIAGGPTGELF

V gene: TRBV7-3
J gene: TRBJ2-1
CDR3 protein: ASSLQTGVYEQF

V gene: TRBV20-1
J gene: TRBJ2-7
CDR3 protein: SASRAFSYEQY

V gene: TRBV5-1
J gene: TRBJ2-7
CDR3 protein: ASSLGGQNYEQY

V gene: TRBV11-2
J gene: TRBJ1-6
CDR3 protein: ASRRTLWDRGSSPLH

V gene: TRBV3-1/TRBV3-2
J gene: TRBJ2-3
CDR3 protein: ASTRAGGDTQY

V gene: TRBV5-4
J gene: TRBJ2-3
CDR3 protein: ASSLAKRGSTDTQY